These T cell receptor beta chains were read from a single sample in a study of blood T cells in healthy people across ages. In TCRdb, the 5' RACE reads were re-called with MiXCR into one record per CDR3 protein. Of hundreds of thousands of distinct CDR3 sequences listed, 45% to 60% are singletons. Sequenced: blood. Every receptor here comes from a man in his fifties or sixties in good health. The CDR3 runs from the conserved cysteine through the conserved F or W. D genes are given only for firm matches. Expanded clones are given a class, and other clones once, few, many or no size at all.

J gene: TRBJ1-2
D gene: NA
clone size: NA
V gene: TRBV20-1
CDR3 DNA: TGCAGTGCTAGAGATGTCGGAGGGGTAGGGGGCTACACCTTC
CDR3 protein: CSARDVGGVGGYTF

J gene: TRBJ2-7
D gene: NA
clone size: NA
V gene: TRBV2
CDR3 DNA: TGTGCCAGCAGTGAAGCTTGGGGCCCCCACGAGCAGTACTTC
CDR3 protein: CASSEAWGPHEQYF

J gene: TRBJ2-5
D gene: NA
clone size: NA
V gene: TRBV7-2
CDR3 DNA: TGTGCCAGCAGCGAATCGACAGGGAGGGAGACCCAGTACTTC
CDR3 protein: CASSESTGRETQYF

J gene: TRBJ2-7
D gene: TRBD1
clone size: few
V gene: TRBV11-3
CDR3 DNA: TGTGCCAGCAGCTTAGCGGCAGGGGGCGGCGAGCAGTACTTC
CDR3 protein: CASSLAAGGGEQYF

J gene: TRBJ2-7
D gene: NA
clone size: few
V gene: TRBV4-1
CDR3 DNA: TGCGCCAGCAGCCAAGATCGGAGCGTACCCTACGAGCAGTACTTC
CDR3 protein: CASSQDRSVPYEQYF

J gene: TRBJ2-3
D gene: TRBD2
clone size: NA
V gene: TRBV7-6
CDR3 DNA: TGTGCCAGCAGCTTCACGGGGGGGGTCACAGATACGCAGTATTTT
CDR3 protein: CASSFTGGVTDTQYF

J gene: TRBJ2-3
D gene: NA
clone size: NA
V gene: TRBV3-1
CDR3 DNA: TGTGCCAGCAGCCAAGAGGGACTCCCGGAAAGAGATACGCAGTATTTT
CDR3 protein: CASSQEGLPERDTQYF

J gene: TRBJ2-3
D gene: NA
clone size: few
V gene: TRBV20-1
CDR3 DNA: TGCAGTGCTGGGCAGCGAGGGAGGAGCACAGATACGCAGTATTTT
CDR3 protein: CSAGQRGRSTDTQYF

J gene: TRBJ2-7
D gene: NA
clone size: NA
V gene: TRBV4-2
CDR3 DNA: TGTGCCAGCAGCCAAGATTCCGAGGGAGCAGGCTACGAGCAGTACTTC
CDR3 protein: CASSQDSEGAGYEQYF

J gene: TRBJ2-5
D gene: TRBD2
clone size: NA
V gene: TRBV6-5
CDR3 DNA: TGTGCCAGCAGTTACTTTCCCCCATCAGGTAGCGGGAGGTACAATGAGCAGTACTTC
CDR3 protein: CASSYFPPSGSGRYNEQYF

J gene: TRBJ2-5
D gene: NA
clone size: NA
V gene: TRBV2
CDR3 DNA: TGTGCCAGCAGGACAGGCGAGACCCAGTACTTC
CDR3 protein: CASRTGETQYF

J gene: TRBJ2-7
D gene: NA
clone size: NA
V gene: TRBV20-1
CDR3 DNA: TGCAGTGCTAGGCAGGGAGTTTTGAACGAGCAGTACTTC
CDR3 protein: CSARQGVLNEQYF

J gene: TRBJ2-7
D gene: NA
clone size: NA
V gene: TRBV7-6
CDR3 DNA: TGTGCCAGCAGCCCGACGAGGTTCTCGACCGACGAGCAGTACTTC
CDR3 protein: CASSPTRFSTDEQYF

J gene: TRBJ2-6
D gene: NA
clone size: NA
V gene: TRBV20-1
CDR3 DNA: TGCAGTGCTAGTGAGCTGGGGGGGGCCAACGTCCTGACTTTC
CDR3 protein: CSASELGGANVLTF

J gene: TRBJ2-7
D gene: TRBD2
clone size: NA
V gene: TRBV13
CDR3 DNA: TGTGCCAGCAGCTTGGGCGGACTAGCGGGTGACTCCTACGAGCAGTACTTC
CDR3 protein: CASSLGGLAGDSYEQYF

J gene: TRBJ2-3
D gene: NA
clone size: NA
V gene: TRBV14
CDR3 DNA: TGTGCCAGCAGCCAAGGCTGGGATACGCAGTATTTT
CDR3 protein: CASSQGWDTQYF

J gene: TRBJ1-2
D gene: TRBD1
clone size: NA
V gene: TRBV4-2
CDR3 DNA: TGTGTCAGCAGCCAAGGGATAGGGACAGGAGGTGGCTACACCTTC
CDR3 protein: CVSSQGIGTGGGYTF

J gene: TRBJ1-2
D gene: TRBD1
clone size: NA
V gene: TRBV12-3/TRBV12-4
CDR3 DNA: TGTGCCAGCAGTTCACAAAGGACAGGGGTCGGCTACACCTTC
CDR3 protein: CASSSQRTGVGYTF

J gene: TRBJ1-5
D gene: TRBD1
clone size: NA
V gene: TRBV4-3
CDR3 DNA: TGCGCCAGCAGCCAGGCACAGGGGATTGGTCAGCCCCAGCATTTT
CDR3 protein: CASSQAQGIGQPQHF

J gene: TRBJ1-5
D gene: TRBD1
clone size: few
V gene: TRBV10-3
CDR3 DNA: TGTGCCATCAGTGAGGGGACAGGGGGGAACAATCAGCCCCAGCATTTT
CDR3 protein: CAISEGTGGNNQPQHF

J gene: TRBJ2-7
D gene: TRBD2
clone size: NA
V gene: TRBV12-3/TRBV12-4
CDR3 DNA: TGTGCCAGCAGTTTACATCTAGCGGGGGGGCCCTACGAGCAGTACTTC
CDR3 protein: CASSLHLAGGPYEQYF

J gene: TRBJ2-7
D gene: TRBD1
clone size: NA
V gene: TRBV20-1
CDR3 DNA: TGCAGTGCCACCGGGACAGGGGACTCCTACGAGCAGTACTTC
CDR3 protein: CSATGTGDSYEQYF

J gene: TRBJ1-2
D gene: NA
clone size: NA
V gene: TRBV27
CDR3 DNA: TGTGCCAGCAGTCCTTCGGGTGGAGTCCATGGCTACACCTTC
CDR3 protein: CASSPSGGVHGYTF

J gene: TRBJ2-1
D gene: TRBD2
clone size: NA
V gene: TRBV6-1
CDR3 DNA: TGTGCCAGCAGTGAAGCGGCGGGGGGAACCTACAATGAGCAGTTCTTC
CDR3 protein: CASSEAAGGTYNEQFF

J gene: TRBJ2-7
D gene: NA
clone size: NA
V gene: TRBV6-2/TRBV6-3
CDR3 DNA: TGTGCCAGCAGTTACCGGGTTTATGACGAGCAGTACTTC
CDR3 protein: CASSYRVYDEQYF

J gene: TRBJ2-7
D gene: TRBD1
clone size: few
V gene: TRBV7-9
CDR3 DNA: TGTGCCAGCAGCTCGCGAAGACAGGGCTACGAGCAGTACTTC
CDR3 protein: CASSSRRQGYEQYF

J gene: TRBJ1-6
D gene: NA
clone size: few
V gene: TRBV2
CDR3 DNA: TGTGCCAGCACCCGGACAGTACGGCCCCTCCACTTT
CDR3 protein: CASTRTVRPLHF

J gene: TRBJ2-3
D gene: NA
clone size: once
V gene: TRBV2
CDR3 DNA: TGTGCCAGCAGGTGGGGGTTCTCGACAGATACGCAGTATTTT
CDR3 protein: CASRWGFSTDTQYF

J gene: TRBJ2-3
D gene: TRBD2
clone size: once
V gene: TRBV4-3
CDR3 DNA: TGCGCCAGCAGCCAAGGTCCAGCGGGAGTCGAGAATACGCAGTATTTT
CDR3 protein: CASSQGPAGVENTQYF

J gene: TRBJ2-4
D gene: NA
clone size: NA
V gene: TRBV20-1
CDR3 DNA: TGCAGTGCTAGGGGGGATGCGGCTACGAGAAACATTCAGTACTTC
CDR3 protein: CSARGDAATRNIQYF

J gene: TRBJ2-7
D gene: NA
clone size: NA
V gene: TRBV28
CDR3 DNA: TGTGCCAGCAGTTTAGGAGGGGCGAGGGGGGAGCAGTACTTC
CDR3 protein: CASSLGGARGEQYF

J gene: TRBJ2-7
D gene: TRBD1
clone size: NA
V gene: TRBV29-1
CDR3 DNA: TGCAGCGTTGTGGGACAGGTCCCCTACGAGCAGTACTTC
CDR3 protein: CSVVGQVPYEQYF

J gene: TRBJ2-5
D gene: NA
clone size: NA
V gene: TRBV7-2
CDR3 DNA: TGTGCCAGCAGCAGCACAAATCGGGGGGAGACCCAGTACTTC
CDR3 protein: CASSSTNRGETQYF

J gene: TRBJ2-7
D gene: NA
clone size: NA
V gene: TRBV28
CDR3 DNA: TGTGCCAGCAGTGTATCCGAGACCTACGAGCAGTACTTC
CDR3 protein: CASSVSETYEQYF

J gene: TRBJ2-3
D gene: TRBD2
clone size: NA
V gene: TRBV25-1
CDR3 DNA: TGTGCCAGCAGTGAACAAGGACTAGCGGGGGGTACAGATACGCAGTATTTT
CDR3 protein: CASSEQGLAGGTDTQYF

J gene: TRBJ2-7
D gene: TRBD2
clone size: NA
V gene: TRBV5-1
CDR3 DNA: TGCGCCAGCAGCTGGGCGGGGGACGAGCAGTACTTC
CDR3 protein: CASSWAGDEQYF

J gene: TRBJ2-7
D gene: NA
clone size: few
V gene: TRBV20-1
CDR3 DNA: TGCAGTGCTAGAGCCAGGGCATCCTACGAGCAGTACTTC
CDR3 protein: CSARARASYEQYF

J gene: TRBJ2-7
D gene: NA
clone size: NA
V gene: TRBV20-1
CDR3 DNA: TGCAGTGCGCTTAAGCCGCAGGGGTCCTACGAGCAGTACTTC
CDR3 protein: CSALKPQGSYEQYF

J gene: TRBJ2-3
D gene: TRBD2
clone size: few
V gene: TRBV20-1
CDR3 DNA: TGCAGTGCTAGAGATCTGCTAGCGGGAGTTGATACGCAGTATTTT
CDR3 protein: CSARDLLAGVDTQYF

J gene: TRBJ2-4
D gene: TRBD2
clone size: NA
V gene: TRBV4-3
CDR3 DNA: TGCGCCAGCAGCCAAGGTCGTTCTCGAGCGGGGGGCATTCAGTACTTC
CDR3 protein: CASSQGRSRAGGIQYF

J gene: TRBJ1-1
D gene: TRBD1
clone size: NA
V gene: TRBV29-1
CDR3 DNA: TGCAGCGTTAAAAGCGGGACAGGGGAAGCTTTCTTT
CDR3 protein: CSVKSGTGEAFF

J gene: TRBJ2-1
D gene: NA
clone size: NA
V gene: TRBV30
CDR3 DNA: TGTGCCAGCGCTATCCTCCACAATGAGCAGTTCTTC
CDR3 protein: CASAILHNEQFF

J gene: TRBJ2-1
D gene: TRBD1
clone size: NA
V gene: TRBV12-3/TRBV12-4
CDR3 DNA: TGTGCCAGCAGTTTAGGTCGACAGGGACCCCGCAATGAGCAGTTCTTC
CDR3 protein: CASSLGRQGPRNEQFF

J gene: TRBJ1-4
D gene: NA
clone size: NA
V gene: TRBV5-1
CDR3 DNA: TGCGCCAGCAGCTTGGCAGTGCCAACTAATGAAAAACTGTTTTTT
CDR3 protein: CASSLAVPTNEKLFF

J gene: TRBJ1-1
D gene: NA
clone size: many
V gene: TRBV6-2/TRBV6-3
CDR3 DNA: TGTGCCAGCAGTTATCGTTCGGGCGCCCCGAACACTGAAGCTTTCTTT
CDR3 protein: CASSYRSGAPNTEAFF